A single sample gave rise to the 32 T cell receptor beta chains below, sequenced in a study of neoadjuvant anti-PD-1 for oral cavity cancer (dated by TCRdb to about 2021). Libraries were prepared through the immunoSEQ multiplex PCR assay. TCRdb obtained this table from immuneACCESS and retained in-frame rearrangements with V and J assigned. These tables miss some clones; where compared with another copy, unresolved V genes account for less than half of the shortfall, and the remainder is unexplained. This sample is represented by around 60,000 clones; more than 60% of them were singletons. Just over 2.5% of the sample lies in the top ten. In light of the paper, this sample's time point label describes: before neoadjuvant nivolumab. Sequencing was performed on PBMCs, taken before nivolumab (anti-PD-1) treatment. These receptors all come from a person aged 35-79 years with oral cavity squamous cell carcinoma.

The chain is built from TRBV9 and TRBJ2-7, with 14 nucleotides matching TRBD2. The CDR3 is 18 amino acids. CDR1 SGDLS and CDR2 YYNGEE come from the germline V gene. V lost 3 bases to trimming and J lost 3 bases; unmatched junction nucleotides: 11. The CDR3 reads CASSGSQKGLAGDYEQYF. The DNA for the CDR3 is TGTGCCAGCAGCGGGAGCCAAAAGGGACTAGCGGGAGACTACGAGCAGTACTTC.

This clone appeared once. The chain carries TRBV5-6 and TRBJ2-4, with D possibly being TRBD1 or TRBD2 (6 bases each). The length of the CDR3 is 14 residues. V lost 7 bases and J lost 8, with 19 bases in between. Germline assignment: CDR1 SGHDT and CDR2 YYEEEE. The CDR3 loop is CASAGGPYLDIQYF. The CDR3 nucleotides are TGTGCCAGCGCCGGGGGCCCCTATCTGGACATTCAGTACTTC.

The chain uses TRBV27 and TRBJ2-7, with 9 bases lining up with TRBD1. Looked up from germline, CDR1 is MNHEY and CDR2 is SMNVEV (reference sequence). V lost 4 bases and J lost 2; bases outside the gene matches: 9. This CDR3 comprises 16 residues. The CDR3 DNA reads as TGTGCCAGCAGTTCCATAACCGGGACAGGGACCTACGAGCAGTACTTC. Amino acid sequence: CASSSITGTGTYEQYF.

By sample fraction, this clone is medium-sized. V and J are TRBV2 and TRBJ1-1; D ambiguous. Trimming took 6 bases from V and 0 from J, leaving 11 bases between them. The CDR3 runs 14 residues. Germline V lookup: CDR1 SNHLY, CDR2 FYNNEI. CDR3 DNA: TGTGCCAGCAGCCCAACCTCTTTGAACACTGAAGCTTTCTTT. This codes for CASSPTSLNTEAFF.

The gene calls are TRBV19 and TRBJ2-7; TRBD1 agrees at 8 bases. Per germline, CDR1 LNHDA and CDR2 SQIVND (reference sequence). The CDR3 has 12 amino acids. J lost 4 bases, V lost 6 bases, and 2 bases had no gene match. CDR3 DNA sequence: TGTGCCAGTAGCGACAGGGGATACGAGCAGTACTTC. It encodes CASSDRGYEQYF.

This chain uses TRBV27 with TRBJ1-2; D is unclear. The germline CDR1 and CDR2 sequences are MNHEY and SMNVEV (reference sequence). Deletions cut 5 bases from V and 7 bases from J, with 17 bases between. This CDR3 spans 14 amino acids. The CDR3 region is CASSISLEGGGYTF. Written as DNA, the CDR3 is TGTGCCAGCAGTATTTCCCTGGAGGGCGGTGGCTACACCTTC.

This clone appeared a few times. This chain uses TRBV30 with TRBJ1-5; 7 bases line up with TRBD1. The germline CDR1 and CDR2 sequences are GTSNPN and SVGIG (reference sequence). This CDR3 is built from 14 residues. J gave up 4 bases and V 6 bases, and 9 bases lay outside the gene matches. The CDR3 spells CACVPGGWNQPQHF. CDR3 nucleotides: TGTGCCTGCGTCCCAGGGGGTTGGAATCAGCCCCAGCATTTT.

This clone occurred once. V usage is TRBV6-4 and J usage is TRBJ2-1; 10 bases line up with TRBD2. J gave up 0 bases and V 5 bases, and 4 bases lay outside the gene matches. Germline V gives CDR1 MRHNA, CDR2 SNTAGT. The CDR3 totals 16 residues. As DNA, the CDR3 is TGTGCCAGCAGTAAACTAGCGGGGAGCTCCTACAATGAGCAGTTCTTC. Encoded protein: CASSKLAGSSYNEQFF.

V and J are TRBV2 and TRBJ2-7, with D unresolved. CDR1 SNHLY and CDR2 FYNNEI come from the germline V gene. CDR3 length equals 11 residues. With 0 bases removed from V and 5 bases from J, the gap between germline ends came to 2 bases. The CDR3 is CASSEANEQYF. The DNA of the CDR3 is TGTGCCAGCAGTGAAGCGAACGAGCAGTACTTC.

The J gene is TRBJ2-3, the V gene TRBV5-1, with TRBD1 identical over 7 bases. Germline V gene data show CDR1 as SGHRS and CDR2 as YFSETQ. The CDR3 runs 14 residues. The trim removed 5 bases at V and 1 base at J, leaving 4 bases unmatched. In DNA, the CDR3 is TGCGCCAGCAGATTCGGACAGGGCACAGATACGCAGTATTTT. Encoded protein: CASRFGQGTDTQYF.

In this sample, this clone turned up a few times. CDR3 DNA sequence: TGTGCCAGCAGTCCCCGCTTGGGACAGAGGGTAAATTCACCCCTCCACTTT. Protein: CASSPRLGQRVNSPLHF. The rearrangement joins TRBV27 to TRBJ1-6, with 7 bases matching TRBD1. This CDR3 has 17 amino acids. The germline CDR1 and CDR2 sequences are MNHEY and SMNVEV (reference sequence). The V and J ends lost 5 bases and 7 bases, in that order; junction bases with no gene match: 14.

Only a few counts were recorded for this clone. The chain employs TRBV10-3 and TRBJ2-4, with D uncertain. The CDR3 consists of 15 residues. The germline V and J ends were trimmed by 2 bases and 2 bases, with 10 bases remaining between them. Germline CDR1 reads ENHRY; CDR2 reads SYGVKD. Here the CDR3 DNA reads TGTGCCATCAGTGAGAGCGAAGGTCCCAAAAACATTCAGTACTTC. Protein product: CAISESEGPKNIQYF.

The chain has TRBV5-1 and TRBJ1-1; unclear D gene. Germline CDR1 reads SGHRS; CDR2 reads YFSETQ. V was trimmed by 0 bases and J by 1 base, leaving 7 bases between them. The CDR3 loop spans 14 amino acids. The CDR3 coding sequence is TGCGCCAGCAGCTTGGGGCCCCCGAACACTGAAGCTTTCTTT. The encoded protein is CASSLGPPNTEAFF.

V and J are TRBV5-5 and TRBJ1-2, with D tentatively TRBD1 (5 bases). Germline assignment: CDR1 SGHKS and CDR2 YYEKEE (reference sequence). V lost 4 bases and J lost 4, with 14 bases in between. CDR3 length equals 14 residues. CDR3 coding DNA: TGTGCCAGCAGCCGCAGGGACTCCCCCTATGGCTACACCTTC. This sequence encodes CASSRRDSPYGYTF.

The chain is built from TRBV6-5 and TRBJ2-3, with D possibly matching TRBD2 (6 bases). The V gene's germline CDR1 is MNHEY and CDR2 SVGAGI. This CDR3 is built from 16 residues. V was pared by 0 bases and J by 5 bases, with 15 bases between. CDR3 nucleotides: TGTGCCAGCAGTTACTCTGGGGGAGGCTACCAAGATACGCAGTATTTT. It is translated as CASSYSGGGYQDTQYF.

CDR3 coding DNA: TGTGCCAGCAGTTTGTCCGTAGGGGGCGGAGCTGGAAACACCATATATTTT. It is translated as CASSLSVGGGAGNTIYF. The chain carries TRBV28 and TRBJ1-3; 7 bases fit TRBD1. V was clipped by 3 bases and J by 2 bases; unmatched bases: 10. Germline V gene sequence: CDR1 MDHEN, CDR2 SYDVKM. The CDR3 consists of 17 residues.

The chain links TRBV2 to TRBJ1-1; unclear D gene. CDR1 SNHLY and CDR2 FYNNEI come from the germline V gene. Trimming removed 1 base from V and 0 bases from J, with 6 bases in between. The CDR3 spans 14 residues. The CDR3 sequence is CASSEVQVNTEAFF. In nucleotides, the CDR3 is TGTGCCAGCAGTGAAGTCCAGGTGAACACTGAAGCTTTCTTT.

The chain couples TRBV6-5 to TRBJ1-1; 7 bases are shared with TRBD1. Germline assignment: CDR1 MNHEY and CDR2 SVGAGI. V lost 6 bases, J lost 0 bases, and 4 bases stayed unmatched. CDR3 length: 14 amino acids. CDR3 sequence reads: CASSRGDMNTEAFF. DNA of the CDR3: TGTGCCAGCAGCAGGGGGGACATGAACACTGAAGCTTTCTTT.

V and J are TRBV7-3 and TRBJ2-1; 8 nucleotides match TRBD2. Germline V gives CDR1 SGHTA, CDR2 FQGTGA. CDR3 length: 15 residues. J lost 3 bases, V lost 4 bases, and 5 bases had no gene match. CDR3 coding DNA: TGTGCCAGCAGCTCTGAGGCGGGAGGCTACAATGAGCAGTTCTTC. It yields the protein CASSSEAGGYNEQFF.

The chain links TRBV6-1 to TRBJ1-5; no clear D. Germline CDR1 is MNHNS and CDR2 is SASEGT. Trimming removed 2 bases from V and 2 bases from J, with 10 bases in between. This CDR3 spans 15 amino acids. The CDR3 DNA is TGTGCCAGCAGTGAAATTGGGCTTGGCAATCAGCCCCAGCATTTT. As protein: CASSEIGLGNQPQHF.

The V gene is TRBV2, the J gene TRBJ2-1; 13 bases match TRBD2. The V segment lost 3 bases and the J segment 6 bases; nucleotides outside the gene matches: 2. CDR1 is SNHLY and CDR2 is FYNNEI in the germline V gene. The CDR3 covers 15 residues. CDR3 region: CASSETSGRINEQFF. The DNA of the CDR3 is TGTGCCAGCAGTGAGACTAGCGGGAGGATCAATGAGCAGTTCTTC.

This chain connects TRBV5-1 to TRBJ2-5; D possibly matches TRBD1 or TRBD2 (7 bases each). Per germline, CDR1 SGHRS and CDR2 YFSETQ. This CDR3 has 16 residues. V gave up 4 bases and J gave up 5 bases, with 21 bases separating them. CDR3 sequence (DNA): TGCGCCAGCAGCACCCTCGCCGGGCAGGGGGGGGAGACCCAGTACTTC. The encoded protein is CASSTLAGQGGETQYF.

A single count supports this clone. The V and J genes are TRBV11-2 and TRBJ2-1, with 12 positions matching TRBD2. CDR1 and CDR2 (germline): SGHAT, FQNNGV. The CDR3 length is 16 residues. The V and J ends lost 5 bases and 2 bases, in that order; junction bases with no gene match: 4. The chain's CDR3 is CASSPTSGGTYNEQFF. In DNA, the CDR3 is TGTGCCAGCAGCCCGACTAGCGGGGGTACCTACAATGAGCAGTTCTTC.

The CDR3 bases are TGTGCCAGCAGCTCGCGGACAGGGGGCTCCTACAATGAGCAGTTCTTC. Protein sequence: CASSSRTGGSYNEQFF. The rearrangement joins TRBV7-8 to TRBJ2-1, with TRBD1 matching 10 bases. The CDR3 runs to 16 residues. Trimming removed 4 bases from V and 0 bases from J; junction bases left unmatched: 3. Germline V gene lookup returns CDR1 SGHVS and CDR2 FQNEAQ.

This clone was detected ten times or more. V gene TRBV19 combines with J gene TRBJ1-6; 8 bases line up with TRBD1. The V and J ends lost 5 bases and 7 bases, in that order; junction bases with no gene match: 13. The CDR3 consists of 17 residues. CDR1 and CDR2 from the germline V gene are LNHDA and SQIVND (reference sequence). For the CDR3, the DNA is TGTGCCAGTAGTGTCTACTCAAGACAGGGGAAGAATTCACCCCTCCACTTT. This translates into CASSVYSRQGKNSPLHF.

The chain has TRBV6-4 and TRBJ2-1, with 10 bases aligning to TRBD2. Looked up from germline, CDR1 is MRHNA and CDR2 is SNTAGT. There are 15 residues in the CDR3. Unmatched junction bases numbered 9, after V lost 5 bases and J lost 8 bases. The chain's CDR3 is CASSPQREGFHEQFF. The CDR3, as DNA: TGTGCCAGCAGTCCCCAGCGGGAGGGTTTCCATGAGCAGTTCTTC.

The gene calls are TRBV18 and TRBJ2-3; D may be TRBD2 (5 bases). The CDR3 is made up of 16 amino acids. Trimming left V 3 bases short and J 0 bases short, with 13 bases between. Germline CDR1 and CDR2: KGHSH and LQKENI. CDR3 residues: CASSPGITGSTDTQYF. CDR3 DNA sequence: TGTGCCAGCTCACCGGGCATAACGGGAAGCACAGATACGCAGTATTTT.

The genes are TRBV7-3 and TRBJ2-6; TRBD1 matches at 8 bases. The germline CDR1 and CDR2 sequences are SGHTA and FQGTGA. V lost 2 bases to trimming and J lost 1 base; unmatched junction nucleotides: 13. There are 20 residues in the CDR3. CDR3 in DNA: TGTGCCAGCAGCTTAGTGAGAAGGACAGGGACGCTTTCTGGGGCCAACGTCCTGACTTTC. This sequence encodes CASSLVRRTGTLSGANVLTF.

This clone is judged medium-sized (0.01 to 0.1%). The chain links TRBV2 to TRBJ1-5, with a possible D match to TRBD1 (6 bases). This CDR3 is built from 15 residues. Germline V CDR1 and CDR2: SNHLY, FYNNEI. Trimming removed 1 base from V and 4 bases from J, with 11 bases in between. The CDR3 protein is CASSEDGQRNQPQHF. The DNA for the CDR3 is TGTGCCAGCAGTGAAGACGGACAGCGTAATCAGCCCCAGCATTTT.

The rearrangement joins TRBV11-3 to TRBJ2-1, with D possibly TRBD1 on 5 matching bases. V gave up 5 bases and J gave up 9 bases, with 14 bases separating them. Germline V gene sequence: CDR1 SGHNT, CDR2 YENEEA. The CDR3 spans 13 residues. Here the CDR3 DNA reads TGTGCCAGCAGCCGCTACGCTCAGGGTGAGCAGTTCTTC. Protein sequence: CASSRYAQGEQFF. Filled out from reference TRBV11-3 and TRBJ2-1, the complete variable domain reads EAGVVQSPRYKIIEKKQPVAFWCNPISGHNTLYWYLQNLGQGPELLIRYENEEAVDDSQLPKDRFSAERLKGVDSTLKIQPAELGDSAVYLCASSRYAQGEQFFGPGTRLTVL.

This clone was recorded only once. The rearrangement uses TRBV6-6 and TRBJ2-1; 8 bases are shared with TRBD2. The CDR3 is made up of 15 amino acids. Germline V CDR1 and CDR2: MNHNY, SVGAGI (reference sequence). Trimming at V came to 5 bases and at J to 5 bases, leaving 8 bases not matched to a gene. CDR3 DNA: TGTGCCAGCAGTCCCGGGGGGGCCGTTGACAATGAGCAGTTCTTC. As protein: CASSPGGAVDNEQFF.

The chain links TRBV4-1 to TRBJ1-5; 9 bases are a match to TRBD1. The CDR3 spans 15 residues. Germline V lookup: CDR1 MGHRA, CDR2 YSYEKL. V lost 5 bases and J lost 6; bases outside the gene matches: 8. CDR3 protein: CASSVPGQGGQPQHF. CDR3 sequence (DNA): TGCGCCAGCAGCGTCCCGGGACAGGGAGGTCAGCCCCAGCATTTT.